Below, 22 T cell receptor beta chains from the same sample are listed, as sequenced in a study of blood T cell repertoires in COVID-19. Sequencing used immunoSEQ multiplex PCR; TCRdb keeps in-frame clones, though not all of them. The table shows approximately 64,000 clones, with about 90% occurring only once. The material sequenced was peripheral blood. Receptors originate from a woman aged 55-69 years with COVID-19, enrolled during active disease.

The V call is TRBV7-2, the J call TRBJ1-5, with D possibly TRBD1 on 5 matching bases. Between the trimmed V and J ends, which lost 1 base and 3 bases, there was a span of 10 bases. Germline loops: CDR1 SGHTA, CDR2 FQGNSA. The CDR3 totals 15 residues. In nucleotides, the CDR3 is TGTGCCAGCAGCTTAGGGGCGGGGGTCAATCAGCCCCAGCATTTT. Translated: CASSLGAGVNQPQHF.

This sequence joins TRBV7-2 and TRBJ2-3, with D possibly matching TRBD1 (5 bases). Germline V gives CDR1 SGHTA, CDR2 FQGNSA. This CDR3 contains 13 residues. V was trimmed by 1 base and J by 6 bases, leaving 8 bases between them. The CDR3, as DNA: TGTGCCAGCAGCTTAGGGCAGGGCGATACGCAGTATTTT. The encoded protein is CASSLGQGDTQYF.

This clone was observed a handful of times. The CDR3 sequence is CASSEALAGAETQYF. The CDR3 nucleotides read TGTGCCAGCAGTGAAGCACTGGCGGGAGCAGAGACCCAGTACTTC. The chain has TRBV2 and TRBJ2-5; the match to TRBD2 covers 7 bases. Germline CDR1 SNHLY, CDR2 FYNNEI. This CDR3 is 15 amino acids long. V lost 0 bases and J lost 4; bases outside the gene matches: 5.

The chain carries TRBV7-8 and TRBJ2-7, with D possibly matching TRBD1 (6 bases). This CDR3 region has 14 residues. Germline CDR1 is SGHVS and CDR2 is FQNEAQ. V was pared by 7 bases and J by 3 bases, with 16 bases between. CDR3 coding DNA: TGTGCCAGCACTCAGGACAGTTACGACTACGAGCAGTACTTC. This encodes CASTQDSYDYEQYF.

The genes are TRBV29-1 and TRBJ2-7, with D perhaps matching TRBD1 (5 bases). Germline V gives CDR1 SQVTM, CDR2 ANQGSEA. The CDR3 contains 13 residues. V lost 5 bases and J lost 6, with 17 bases in between. The CDR3 DNA is TGCAGCGTTTTTGGGGTGGGGCAGTCCGAGCAGTACTTC. Protein: CSVFGVGQSEQYF.

For the CDR3, the DNA is TGTGCCAGCAACTTTGGACTGCTCGCGTTCGGGCAGGGGGTCACTGAAGCTTTCTTT. Protein sequence: CASNFGLLAFGQGVTEAFF. The gene calls are TRBV5-5 and TRBJ1-1, with 7 bases that match TRBD1. This CDR3 comprises 19 residues. J lost 4 bases, V lost 6 bases, and 24 bases had no gene match. In germline, CDR1 is SGHKS, CDR2 YYEKEE (reference sequence).

The chain recombines TRBV30 with TRBJ1-1; TRBD1 agrees at 7 bases. J lost 3 bases, V lost 3 bases, and 4 bases had no gene match. The V gene's germline CDR1 is GTSNPN and CDR2 SVGIG (reference sequence). The CDR3 consists of 13 residues. This CDR3 is CAWRGGHYTEAFF. CDR3 nucleotides: TGTGCCTGGAGAGGGGGCCACTACACTGAAGCTTTCTTT.

The rearrangement joins TRBV18 to TRBJ2-2; unclear D gene. Germline CDR1 and CDR2: KGHSH and LQKENI. CDR3 length: 16 residues. Trimming removed 1 base from V and 0 bases from J, with 9 bases in between. The CDR3 coding sequence is TGTGCCAGCTCACCACGTAGTGGGCCGAACACCGGGGAGCTGTTTTTT. Translated: CASSPRSGPNTGELFF.

This chain connects TRBV27 to TRBJ2-6; possibly TRBD2 for D (5 bases). CDR3 length equals 15 residues. CDR1 is MNHEY, CDR2 SMNVEV, per germline (reference sequence). Trimming stripped 5 bases from V and 6 bases from J, with 14 bases between. The CDR3 protein is CASSPVPGVANVLTF. As DNA, the CDR3 is TGTGCCAGCAGTCCAGTCCCCGGGGTGGCCAACGTCCTGACTTTC. Full variable domain (remainder filled in from reference TRBV27 and TRBJ2-6): EAQVTQNPRYLITVTGKKLTVTCSQNMNHEYMSWYRQDPGLGLRQIYYSMNVEVTDKGDVPEGYKVSRKEKRNFPLILESPSPNQTSLYFCASSPVPGVANVLTFGAGSRLTVL.

This rearrangement joins TRBV18 to TRBJ1-5; D may be TRBD1 (6 bases). The V gene lost 6 bases and the J gene lost 1 base, with 13 bases spanning the gap. This CDR3 is 15 amino acids long. Germline CDR1 KGHSH, CDR2 LQKENI. The CDR3 spells CASSPGGQSNQPQHF. In DNA form, the CDR3 reads TGTGCCAGCTCCCCGGGGGGCCAGAGCAATCAGCCCCAGCATTTT.

The J gene is TRBJ2-7, the V gene TRBV2, with D possibly matching TRBD1 (5 bases). CDR1 and CDR2 from the germline V gene are SNHLY and FYNNEI. This CDR3 is built from 14 residues. Deletions cut 3 bases from V and 2 bases from J, with 11 bases between. CDR3: CASSDTTGTYEQYF. CDR3 coding DNA: TGTGCCAGCAGTGATACAACAGGAACCTACGAGCAGTACTTC.

This sequence joins TRBV18 and TRBJ1-1, with 8 bases matching TRBD1. This CDR3 has 13 amino acids. Germline trimming cut 3 bases from V and 4 bases from J; bases unmatched to any gene: 1. CDR1 KGHSH and CDR2 LQKENI come from the germline V gene. CDR3 residues: CASSPDRGTEAFF. As DNA, the CDR3 is TGTGCCAGCTCACCCGACAGGGGCACTGAAGCTTTCTTT.

This clone occurred once. The chain carries TRBV7-9 and TRBJ1-2; the D is unclear. The CDR3 totals 13 residues. Trimming removed 3 bases at V and 6 bases at J, with 11 bases between. Germline CDR1 and CDR2: SEHNR and FQNEAQ (reference sequence). The CDR3 region is CASSLRAQDGYTF. The CDR3 DNA sequence: TGTGCCAGCAGCTTGAGGGCCCAGGATGGCTACACCTTC.

V and J are TRBV7-2 and TRBJ2-3; 8 bases line up with TRBD2. The germline V gene has CDR1 SGHTA and CDR2 FQGNSA. The trim removed 5 bases at V and 1 base at J, leaving 8 bases unmatched. This CDR3 is built from 16 residues. The chain's CDR3 is CASSPGGALGTDTQYF. CDR3 in DNA: TGTGCCAGCAGCCCCGGGGGGGCCCTCGGCACAGATACGCAGTATTTT. Based on the CDR3 plus reference TRBV7-2 and TRBJ2-3, the full variable domain is GAGVSQSPSNKVTEKGKDVELRCDPISGHTALYWYRQSLGQGLEFLIYFQGNSAPDKSGLPSDRFSAERTGGSVSTLTIQRTQQEDSAVYLCASSPGGALGTDTQYFGPGTRLTVL.

The chain recombines TRBV6-5 with TRBJ2-1; weak D call: TRBD2 (6 bases). V was shortened by 6 bases and J by 6 bases, with 9 bases between the two germline ends. Germline CDR1 MNHEY, CDR2 SVGAGI. This CDR3 is 12 amino acids long. The CDR3 here is CASSGTSNEQFF. DNA of the CDR3: TGTGCCAGCAGCGGGACTTCCAATGAGCAGTTCTTC.

The gene calls are TRBV27 and TRBJ2-2; 10 bases fit TRBD1. The CDR3 runs 15 residues. CDR1 and CDR2 from the germline V gene are MNHEY and SMNVEV (reference sequence). The V gene end was trimmed by 4 bases and the J gene end by 7 bases; junction bases not matched to a gene: 6. CDR3 nucleotides: TGTGCCAGCAGTTCCCGACAGGGGGCCGACGGGGAGCTGTTTTTT. Protein product: CASSSRQGADGELFF.

The chain employs TRBV24-1 and TRBJ1-5, with D perhaps TRBD1 (5 bases). There are 12 residues in the CDR3. Between the trimmed V and J ends, which lost 2 bases and 10 bases, there was a span of 8 bases. Germline V CDR1 and CDR2: KGHDR, SFDVKD. In DNA, the CDR3 is TGTGCCACCAGTGATTCAGGACAACCCCAGCATTTT. This sequence encodes CATSDSGQPQHF.

On this clone itself: It is unclear where the CDR3 begins or ends on the DNA, so no DNA is shown, and the CDR3 is as TCRdb lists it. The chain is built from TRBV6-2 or TRBV6-3 and TRBJ1-2. 18 amino acids form the CDR3, both terminal residues included. Germline CDR1 is MNHEY and CDR2 is SVGEGT. CDR3 protein: CASSTSVLWQTSNYGYTF.

This clone was seen only once. This chain uses TRBV18 with TRBJ2-7; D uncertain. Trimming took 1 base from V and 2 from J, leaving 9 bases between them. Germline loops: CDR1 KGHSH, CDR2 LQKENI. The CDR3 has 14 amino acids. Here the CDR3 DNA reads TGTGCCAGCTCACCACGAGTAGAAGCCTACGAGCAGTACTTC. Translation: CASSPRVEAYEQYF.

A single count supports this clone. This CDR3 reads CASSRRGGQEKLFF. In nucleotides, the CDR3 is TGTGCCAGCAGCCGCCGGGGAGGGCAGGAAAAACTGTTTTTT. The chain uses TRBV7-8 and TRBJ1-4, with D unresolved. The germline gives CDR1 SGHVS, CDR2 FQNEAQ. Trimming removed 5 bases from V and 8 bases from J, with 15 bases in between. The CDR3 is made up of 14 amino acids.

This clone was counted a few times. The chain uses TRBV19 and TRBJ1-4; 9 bases agree with TRBD1. The germline V gene has CDR1 LNHDA and CDR2 SQIVND (reference sequence). This CDR3 has 15 residues. The junction had 6 bases not matched to a gene; V was cut back by 4 bases and J by 6 bases. The CDR3 is CASSTRQGVDEKLFF. The CDR3 coding sequence is TGTGCCAGTAGTACCCGACAGGGGGTGGATGAAAAACTGTTTTTT.

The genes are TRBV27 and TRBJ2-1; 11 bases agree with TRBD2. The CDR3 length is 15 residues. V lost 7 bases, J lost 6 bases, and 8 bases stayed unmatched. CDR1 MNHEY and CDR2 SMNVEV come from the germline V gene (reference sequence). CDR3 region: CASTDGTSGVNEQFF. The CDR3 DNA follows: TGTGCCAGCACAGACGGGACTAGCGGAGTCAATGAGCAGTTCTTC.